This TCR beta chain was observed in a study of cytomegalovirus exposure and HLA in healthy donors. Study-level results: Accurate HLA-A and HLA-B prediction from TCR beta sequences was reported for most subjects. Among CMV-associated TCR beta chains, most appeared HLA-restricted in a later analysis. There was a cluster of highly shared sequence variants that was likely a sequencing artifact.

Primers included in the PCR were 60 Vbeta and 13 Jbeta primers. As processed by the authors: There were about 86 million unique TCR beta chains by a later count, and 10 million to 12 million of them were shared. Libraries were prepared by immunoSEQ multiplex PCR; TCRdb keeps only in-frame clonotypes and omits some of them. The V and J calls and clone size were taken over from that table, and D and trimming were inferred from the DNA. This sample carries some 250,000 clones, more than 75% of them seen once, and the ten largest clones take 5% to 6%. With regard to this clone: The antigen is unknown.

Germline-derived CDR1 and CDR2 are MNHNY and SVGAGI (reference sequence). Trimming cost V 6 bases and J 0 bases, with 11 bases left between them. This CDR3 spans 14 amino acids. The TCR sequence derives from a woman in her thirties or forties in good health and CMV-seropositive. The chain is built from TRBV6-6 and TRBJ1-1; perhaps TRBD1 as D (6 bases). The material sequenced was PBMCs. The CDR3 DNA reads TGTGCCAGCAGCTTCAGGGGATTGAACACTGAAGCTTTCTTT. It is translated as CASSFRGLNTEAFF.